These 5 T cell receptor beta chains were sequenced from one sample in a study of breast tumors, draining lymph nodes, adjacent tissues. TCRdb reprocessed the multiplex PCR reads via MiXCR and lists one record per CDR3 protein. The table has some 170,000 distinct CDR3 sequences, about 34% seen once; the top ten hold around 4%. Breast cancer patients provided tissue from their axillary draining lymph nodes. Sequencing was done on a sample of axillary lymph node tissue. Receptors were obtained from a female donor with breast cancer. Some clones in this sample may be carry-over from other donors' samples.

About this clonotype: One base away lies a much larger clone, so this may be a sequencing read error. The V call is TRBV9, the J call TRBJ2-1; D is possibly TRBD1 or TRBD2 (5 bases each). CDR1 and CDR2 from the germline V gene are SGDLS and YYNGEE. CDR3 size: 15 residues. With 3 bases removed from V and 7 bases from J, the gap between germline ends came to 17 bases. The CDR3 loop is CASSETGRRGNEQFF. The CDR3, as DNA: TGTGCCAGCAGCGAGACGGGACGTCGGGGTAATGAGCAGTTCTTC.

Ten or more counts support this clonotype. One junction end does not reproduce the germline sequence, and a read error may be involved. The rearrangement joins TRBV18 to TRBJ2-5; unclear D gene. This CDR3 region has 11 residues. Germline lookup yields CDR1 KGHSH and CDR2 LQKENI. The CDR3 reads CTSSRQETQYF. DNA of the CDR3: TGTACCAGCTCACGGCAAGAGACCCAGTACTTC.

The table lists this clonotype with many counts. J is TRBJ2-5 and V is TRBV11-2; 11 positions match TRBD2. The CDR3 has 15 residues. The junction had 7 bases not matched to a gene; V was cut back by 4 bases and J by 6 bases. The V gene's germline CDR1 is SGHAT and CDR2 FQNNGV. The CDR3 protein is CASSSTSGAGKTQYF. The CDR3 DNA reads TGTGCCAGCAGCTCGACTAGCGGGGCCGGGAAGACCCAGTACTTC.

At least ten counts were recorded for this clonotype. The chain couples TRBV2 to TRBJ2-2; D is unresolved. The CDR3 has 13 amino acids. Trimming removed 7 bases from V and 11 bases from J, with 17 bases in between. Germline loops: CDR1 SNHLY, CDR2 FYNNEI. CDR3 in amino acids: CASNLNPNRELFF. In nucleotides, the CDR3 is TGTGCCAGCAACCTGAACCCCAACCGCGAGCTGTTTTTT.

This clonotype was found many times. V gene TRBV19 combines with J gene TRBJ1-2; D uncertain. Per germline, CDR1 LNHDA and CDR2 SQIVND (reference sequence). V was trimmed by 4 bases and J by 5 bases, leaving 8 bases between them. The CDR3 runs 12 residues. CDR3 amino acids: CASSTGPYGYTF. The DNA of the CDR3 is TGTGCCAGTAGTACAGGACCGTATGGCTACACCTTC. Variable domain in full (rest from reference TRBV19 and TRBJ1-2): DGGITQSPKYLFRKEGQNVTLSCEQNLNHDAMYWYRQDPGQGLRLIYYSQIVNDFQKGDIAEGYSVSREKKESFPLTVTSAQKNPTAFYLCASSTGPYGYTFGSGTRLTVV.